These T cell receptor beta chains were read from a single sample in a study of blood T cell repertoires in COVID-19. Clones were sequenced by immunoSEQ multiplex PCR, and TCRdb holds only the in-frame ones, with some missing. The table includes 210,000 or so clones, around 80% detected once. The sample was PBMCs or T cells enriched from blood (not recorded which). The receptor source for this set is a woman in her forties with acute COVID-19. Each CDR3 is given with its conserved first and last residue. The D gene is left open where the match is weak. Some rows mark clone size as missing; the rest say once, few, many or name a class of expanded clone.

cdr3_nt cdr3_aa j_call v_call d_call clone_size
TGTGCCACCAGTAGGGGTTCCGGTATTGCGCGCAATCAGCCCCAGCATTTT CATSRGSGIARNQPQHF TRBJ1-5 TRBV24-1 . .
TGCGCCAGCAGTGAGTCCGGGACAGGGGGAGGGGAAAAACTGTTTTTT CASSESGTGGGEKLFF TRBJ1-4 TRBV10-2 TRBD1 .
TGTGCCAGCAGCCCCCCGACAGGGAGCTCTGGGGCCAACGTCCTGACTTTC CASSPPTGSSGANVLTF TRBJ2-6 TRBV5-4 TRBD1 .
TGTGCCAGCAGCGGGGACAAGGCCAACTATGGCTACACCTTC CASSGDKANYGYTF TRBJ1-2 TRBV7-2 . few
TGCGCCAGCAGCCGCCAGGGACTAGCGGGCACAGATACGCAGTATTTT CASSRQGLAGTDTQYF TRBJ2-3 TRBV4-3 TRBD2 .
TGCGCCAGCAGCTGGACAGGGGACTCCTACGAGCAGTACTTC CASSWTGDSYEQYF TRBJ2-7 TRBV5-1 TRBD1 few
TGTGCCAGCAGTTTAAAACATCCCCAGCCCCAGCATTTT CASSLKHPQPQHF TRBJ1-5 TRBV12-3/TRBV12-4 . few
TGTGCCAGCAGCCATTTTACAGGCATCCAAGAGACCCAGTACTTC CASSHFTGIQETQYF TRBJ2-5 TRBV3-1/TRBV3-2 . .
TGTGCCAGCTCACCCGGGGGTTATAATTCACCCCTCCACTTT CASSPGGYNSPLHF TRBJ1-6 TRBV18 . .
TGTGCCAGCAGTAACGCAGGGCCGAACACTGAAGCTTTCTTT CASSNAGPNTEAFF TRBJ1-1 TRBV6-2/TRBV6-3 . once
TGTGCCAGTAAGAGGACTAGCGGGGGTTACAATGAGCAGTTCTTC CASKRTSGGYNEQFF TRBJ2-1 TRBV19 TRBD2 .
TGCGCCAGCAGCTTGGAAGGACAGGTTAACTATGGCTACACCTTC CASSLEGQVNYGYTF TRBJ1-2 TRBV5-1 TRBD1 .
TGTGCCAGCAGCCTATACCCGGGAGAGACCCAGTACTTC CASSLYPGETQYF TRBJ2-5 TRBV27 . .
TGTGCCAGCAGCTTAGCGGGCGAAGGAATCTATGGCTACACCTTC CASSLAGEGIYGYTF TRBJ1-2 TRBV7-9 . .
TGTGCCAGCAGCTTGAACCAGGGCTGGGGAAACTATGGCTACACCTTC CASSLNQGWGNYGYTF TRBJ1-2 TRBV5-6 . .
TGTGCCAGTAGTATCCCAGGGCTGAACTATGGCTACACCTTC CASSIPGLNYGYTF TRBJ1-2 TRBV19 . .
TGTGCCAGCATGGGGGGGGGACCCGGAGATACGCAGTATTTT CASMGGGPGDTQYF TRBJ2-3 TRBV2 TRBD2 .
TGTGCCAGCAGAAGGGGGGGCGCGGATGGCTACACCTTC CASRRGGADGYTF TRBJ1-2 TRBV9 . .
TGTGCCAGCAGTTCGGAGAGGGAGACCCAGTACTTC CASSSERETQYF TRBJ2-5 TRBV12-3/TRBV12-4 . .
TGCGCCAGCAGCTTGTTAGATGCGGGCACCGGGGAGCTGTTTTTT CASSLLDAGTGELFF TRBJ2-2 TRBV5-1 . once
TGTGCCAGCGGGACAGGGGGCGCCCCGAGGGGGGGCTACACCTTC CASGTGGAPRGGYTF TRBJ1-2 TRBV2 TRBD1 .
TGTGCCAGCAGCCCCCAGACAGGTTCCGAGCAGTACTTC CASSPQTGSEQYF TRBJ2-7 TRBV7-3 . .
TGTGCCAGCTCCCCACTACAGGGGACCTATGGCTACACCTTC CASSPLQGTYGYTF TRBJ1-2 TRBV18 TRBD1 once
TGTGCTAGCAGTACTAGCGGGAGTTATACGCAGTATTTT CASSTSGSYTQYF TRBJ2-3 TRBV7-7 TRBD2 .
TGTGCCACCAGAGAGACAGGCGCAAACACTGAAGCTTTCTTT CATRETGANTEAFF TRBJ1-1 TRBV24-1 . .
TGTGCCAGTAGTAGCCGAGGGGCCGTTGGGGGCCGAACTGAAGCTTTCTTT CASSSRGAVGGRTEAFF TRBJ1-1 TRBV19 . once
TGTGCCAGCAGCCCTCCGAGCACAGATACGCAGTATTTT CASSPPSTDTQYF TRBJ2-3 TRBV28 . .
TGCGCCAGCAGAGCGAACACCAACGTCCGCGAAAAACTGTTTTTT CASRANTNVREKLFF TRBJ1-4 TRBV5-1 . few
TGTGCCATCAGTGCCCAGGGGGCGAGCAATCAGCCCCAGCATTTT CAISAQGASNQPQHF TRBJ1-5 TRBV10-3 TRBD1 once
TGCAGTGCTAGTAACACCCAAAACTATGGCTACACCTTC CSASNTQNYGYTF TRBJ1-2 TRBV20-1 . .
TGTGCCAGCAGCCAAGGGGGCGCGGGATCTTCACTCCTCCACTTT CASSQGGAGSSLLHF TRBJ1-6 TRBV3-1/TRBV3-2 . .
TGTGCCTGGAGCGGGCTAGGGACAGGGGCAGATACGCAGTATTTT CAWSGLGTGADTQYF TRBJ2-3 TRBV30 TRBD1 .
TGTGCCAGCAGTTACGGGACTAGCCACAATGAGCAGTTCTTC CASSYGTSHNEQFF TRBJ2-1 TRBV6-5 TRBD2 .
TGTGCCAGCAGTGAATTCGGGGTCAACACTGAAGCTTTCTTT CASSEFGVNTEAFF TRBJ1-1 TRBV6-1 . once
TGCGCCAGCAGCTTGGGACAGGGGGCGCACACTGAAGCTTTCTTT CASSLGQGAHTEAFF TRBJ1-1 TRBV5-1 TRBD1 .
TGTGCCAGCAGTCTCAGGGGCTCTGGGGCCAACGTCCTGACTTTC CASSLRGSGANVLTF TRBJ2-6 TRBV27 . .
TGTGCCAGTAGTATAGCGCAGGGGAGATCACCCCTCCACTTT CASSIAQGRSPLHF TRBJ1-6 TRBV19 . .
TGTGCCAGCGGCCGGGACAGGGGTGTTAATTCACCCCTCCACTTT CASGRDRGVNSPLHF TRBJ1-6 TRBV27 TRBD1 .
TGTGCCAGCAGTACCAGGGAATCAAGTGGCTACACCTTC CASSTRESSGYTF TRBJ1-2 TRBV6-5 . .
TGCGCCAGCAGCTCCCTGGACAGGGGAAACTATGGCTACACCTTC CASSSLDRGNYGYTF TRBJ1-2 TRBV5-1 TRBD1 .
TGTGCCAGCAGTTTACAGGGAGGGAAGACCCAGTACTTC CASSLQGGKTQYF TRBJ2-5 TRBV27 TRBD2 once
TGTGCCATCAGTGGCCACGTCCCGGGACAGGGGGAGAACACTGAAGCTTTCTTT CAISGHVPGQGENTEAFF TRBJ1-1 TRBV10-3 TRBD1 .
TGTGCCAGCAGTCGACAGTCCCGGGTCCCCTATAATTCACCCCTCCACTTT CASSRQSRVPYNSPLHF TRBJ1-6 TRBV6-6 . few